These T cell receptor beta chains were read from a single sample in a study of blood T cell repertoires in COVID-19. Produced via immunoSEQ multiplex PCR; TCRdb's table is partial and in-frame only. Among about 200,000 clones listed, around 95% were seen once. Sequenced input: peripheral blood. These receptor sequences come from a man aged 25 to 45 with COVID-19, enrolled during active disease. The CDR3 runs from the conserved cysteine through the conserved F or W. D genes are given only for firm matches. The size of a clone is reported for some rows only, either as once, few or many, or as a class for expanded clones.

d_call j_call clone_size v_call cdr3_nt cdr3_aa
TRBD1 TRBJ1-1 once TRBV4-2 TGTGCCAGCAGCCCCCCGGGACAGGGAGAGAACACTGAAGCTTTCTTT CASSPPGQGENTEAFF
. TRBJ1-1 . TRBV6-5 TGTGCCAGCAGCTACACAGGGAACACTGAAGCTTTCTTT CASSYTGNTEAFF
TRBD2 TRBJ2-5 once TRBV2 TGTGCCAGCAGTCGACTAGCGGGGCAAGAGACCCAGTACTTC CASSRLAGQETQYF
TRBD1 TRBJ2-2 few TRBV9 TGTGCCAGCAGCGTTTCTACCTACAGGGGGCGAGAGGCGAACACCGGGGAGCTGTTTTTT CASSVSTYRGREANTGELFF
. TRBJ2-7 . TRBV5-6 TGTGCCAGCAGCTTGGCATCGGGGGTCTACGAGCAGTACTTC CASSLASGVYEQYF
TRBD2 TRBJ2-7 . TRBV10-3 TGTGCCATCAGTGAGATGGGCGGGGGGGCTTACGAGCAGTACTTC CAISEMGGGAYEQYF
. TRBJ1-6 . TRBV19 TGTGCCAGTAGGACAGGATTTAATTCACCCCTCCACTTT CASRTGFNSPLHF
. TRBJ1-1 . TRBV30 TGTGCCTCGAGCGAGGGGGAGCACACTGAAGCTTTCTTT CASSEGEHTEAFF
. TRBJ2-7 . TRBV12-3/TRBV12-4 TGTGCCAGTACAACAGGGATTGGGTACGAGCAGTACTTC CASTTGIGYEQYF
. TRBJ1-4 . TRBV5-1 TGCGCCAGCAGCTTTTCGGGAGGGGAAGGGGAAAAACTGTTTTTT CASSFSGGEGEKLFF
. TRBJ1-1 . TRBV10-1 TGCGCCAGCAGTGCCAGGGAGGACACTGAAGCTTTCTTT CASSAREDTEAFF
. TRBJ2-1 . TRBV18 TGTGCCAGCTCACCACGGTGGATGGGGGGGCTCGTGTACAATGAGCAGTTCTTC CASSPRWMGGLVYNEQFF
. TRBJ1-1 . TRBV5-6 TGTGCCAGCAGCTTGCGCGGGGGGCTGGACACTGAAGCTTTCTTT CASSLRGGLDTEAFF
. TRBJ2-2 . TRBV7-9 TGTGCCAGCAGCCTCCCACGCAGGGCCACCGGGGAGCTGTTTTTT CASSLPRRATGELFF
. TRBJ2-7 few TRBV12-3/TRBV12-4 TGTGCCAGCAGACCAGGGAACTACGAGCAGTACTTC CASRPGNYEQYF
. TRBJ2-5 . TRBV6-1 TGTGCCAGCAGTGAAGCAGGAATAGCACAAGAGACCCAGTACTTC CASSEAGIAQETQYF